This T cell receptor (beta chain) was recovered during a study of regulatory T cells in long-lasting Graves disease. Turning to the study itself: The study enrolled newly diagnosed Graves' patients on antithyroid drugs under 3 months.

Time point here: newly diagnosed GD, antithyroid drugs for less than 3 months. PBMC RNA served as the TCR library source. Roughly 9.6-milliliter peripheral blood samples went into EDTA tubes. Germline values: CDR1 MRHNA, CDR2 SNTAGT. V dropped 6 bases and J dropped 0 bases, with 12 bases sitting between them. This CDR3 spans 14 amino acids. According to the study, TCR beta libraries were built with iRepertoire HTBI primers and CDR3-region Arm-PCR. Per the authors' pipeline: The samples yielded approximately 62 TRBV and around 13 TRBJ segments. TCRdb used MiXCR to reprocess the multiplex PCR reads, holding one entry per CDR3 protein. The V and J calls, along with clone size, are taken from TCRdb and not from the paper's own processing. The table records about 420,000 distinct CDR3 sequences, roughly 15% of them present only once. This sample was also put to use in a study of T cells in Graves' hyperthyroidism and ophthalmopathy. From that study: When the TCR CDR3 underwent first-round RT-PCR, the HTBI primer set was used.

V and J are TRBV6-4 and TRBJ2-7; D is undetermined. The sequenced sample was peripheral blood mononuclear cells (PBMCs), obtained at new diagnosis, from a patient treated with antithyroid drugs. The clonotype comes from a woman younger than 35 with Graves disease. In DNA form, the CDR3 reads TGTGCCAGCAGGGCGACGGAGAGCTCCTACGAGCAGTACTTC. Its protein is CASRATESSYEQYF.